The 4 T cell receptor beta chains below come from one sample, sequenced in a study of blood T cells in healthy people across ages. For the second PCR, which ran for roughly 6 to 11 cycles, a sample-barcoded 5' primer and a J-beta primer mix were used. TCRdb processed the 5' RACE reads anew with MiXCR; each CDR3 protein has one entry. The table lists some 1.6 million distinct CDR3 sequences, around 36% of them singletons. The source material was blood. These receptors all stem from a woman in her twenties or thirties in good health.

This chain joins TRBV5-1 and TRBJ2-3; no clear D gene. The CDR3 is 16 residues long. Trimming took off 0 bases at V and 6 bases at J, with 17 bases between the two ends. Germline CDR1 is SGHRS and CDR2 is YFSETQ. The DNA of the CDR3 is TGCGCCAGCAGCTTGGTTGGCTATCAAGTCCCTGATACGCAGTATTTT. It is translated as CASSLVGYQVPDTQYF.

This clonotype was picked up many times. The V call is TRBV29-1, the J call TRBJ1-2; no clear D. The germline V gene encodes CDR1 SQVTM and CDR2 ANQGSEA. The CDR3 consists of 13 residues. The ends were cut back, 1 base at V and 2 bases at J, with 8 bases in the middle. DNA of the CDR3: TGCAGCGTTGAAGTTCTGCCGAACTATGGCTACACCTTC. This codes for CSVEVLPNYGYTF.

Comment on this clonotype: The germline gene is not matched at one end of the junction; a read error may be the cause. V gene TRBV11-2 combines with J gene TRBJ1-1; 7 bases agree with TRBD1. The CDR3 contains 15 residues. Per germline, CDR1 SGHAT and CDR2 FQNNGV. CDR3 sequence: CTSSPGQRRGTEAFF. The CDR3 bases are TGTACCAGCAGCCCGGGACAGCGCCGGGGCACTGAAGCTTTCTTT.

There are a few counts of this clonotype. The chain joins TRBV24-1 to TRBJ2-1; 7 nucleotides align to TRBD2. The CDR3 sequence is 15 residues long. V dropped 2 bases and J dropped 5; count of bases not matched to a gene: 5. Germline V gives CDR1 KGHDR, CDR2 SFDVKD. The CDR3 loop reads CATSDSGRHNNEQFF. For the CDR3, the DNA is TGTGCCACCAGTGATTCCGGGAGGCATAACAATGAGCAGTTCTTC.